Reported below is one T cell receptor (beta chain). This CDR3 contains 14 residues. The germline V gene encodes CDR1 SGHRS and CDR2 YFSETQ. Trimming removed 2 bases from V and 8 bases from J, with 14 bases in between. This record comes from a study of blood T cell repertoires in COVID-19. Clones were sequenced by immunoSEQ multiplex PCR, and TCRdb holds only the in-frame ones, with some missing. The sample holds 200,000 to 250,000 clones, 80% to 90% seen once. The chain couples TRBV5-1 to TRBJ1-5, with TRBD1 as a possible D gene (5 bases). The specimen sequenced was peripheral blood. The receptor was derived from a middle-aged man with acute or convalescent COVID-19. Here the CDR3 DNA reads TGCGCCAGCAGCTTAGGATCCCCAGGGAAGCCCCAGCATTTT. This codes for CASSLGSPGKPQHF.